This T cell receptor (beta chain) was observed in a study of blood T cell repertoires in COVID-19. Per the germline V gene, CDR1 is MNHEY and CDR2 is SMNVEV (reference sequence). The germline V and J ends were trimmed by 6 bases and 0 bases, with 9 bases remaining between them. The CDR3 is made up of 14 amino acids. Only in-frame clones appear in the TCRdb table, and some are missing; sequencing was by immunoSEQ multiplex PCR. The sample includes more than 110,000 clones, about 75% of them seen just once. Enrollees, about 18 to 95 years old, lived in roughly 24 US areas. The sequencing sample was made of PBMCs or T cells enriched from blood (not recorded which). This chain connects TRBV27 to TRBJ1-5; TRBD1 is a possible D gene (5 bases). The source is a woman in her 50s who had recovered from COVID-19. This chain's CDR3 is CASRPGYSNQPQHF. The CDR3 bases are TGTGCCAGCAGACCAGGGTATAGCAATCAGCCCCAGCATTTT.